A single TCR beta chain is shown here with its context. This receptor's antigen is unknown. Base quality data are lacking; no much larger clone is found one base away. This specimen comes from a study of cytomegalovirus exposure and HLA in healthy donors (dated by TCRdb to 2016 to 2017). Study-level background: According to an earlier analysis of several hundred of the donors, some 180 million T cells yielded 120 million or so unique TCR beta sequences and less than 300 Gb of sequence data. An early release that covered fewer than 750 HLA-typed donors contained approximately 290 gigabases of sequencing data and around 85 million unique TCR sequences. Of the 300 to 400 genotyped donors, approximately 80% fell in the genetic ancestry cluster associated with self-reported Caucasian donors. The study aimed to test whether cataloging public T cell receptors could reveal signatures of past pathogen exposure. Using immunosequencing, the study profiled T cell repertoires from approximately 700 subjects and related those repertoires to cytomegalovirus serostatus. Along with the roughly 710-subject first cohort, a separate validation cohort of over a hundred different subjects was used. To predict cytomegalovirus infection status, the study brought together high-throughput TCR immunosequencing, statistical association of individual TCRs with disease status, and machine learning. A later analysis re-analyzed previously published TCR beta repertoires from roughly 600 donors and added high-resolution HLA genotyping to study TCR occurrence patterns. Rather than using new phenotypic data, the later analysis identified candidate immune exposures from TCR beta sequences and from how often those sequences occurred across donors. An earlier analysis of 587 of the donors applied high-throughput TCR beta sequencing to assess whether each TCR beta V gene segment acted as functional or pseudogenic. Alongside the repertoire data, information on donor age, sex, ethnicity and CMV serostatus was compiled. A later genetic analysis took genome-wide SNP genotypes for about 55% of the 666 donors and used that subset as a discovery cohort. Every discovery cohort repertoire had been produced on one sequencing platform. Both class I and class II loci were covered by HLA typing, at four-digit resolution. The number of donors typed differed by locus, with roughly 629-640 for A, B, C, DRB1 and DQB1, roughly 520 for DQA1, nearly 610 for DPA1, and some 450 for DPB1. Several DR-DQ haplotypes were treated as single units for association and clustering because of strong linkage in the cohort. On average, about 200,000 unique TCR beta nucleotide sequences were sequenced per donor among some 430 genotyped donors of the cohort, with around 19% of those sequences being non-productive. Broader findings and caveats from the paper: In vitro tests confirmed that three of the cytomegalovirus-associated TCR beta chains recognize cytomegalovirus antigens. When HLA alleles, especially DR and DQ, strongly co-occurred, attributing TCR associations to individual alleles was difficult. In a later analysis, the rate of TCR association differed among HLA loci, with DRB1 alleles having the most associated TCRs and HLA-C alleles having the fewest. The earlier analysis of approximately 560 of the donors excluded approximately 17 rarely observed V segments, including chromosome 9 orphons, because counts were too low. In an earlier analysis of about 550 of the donors, most TCR beta V segments were observed in productive rearrangements about 87% or about 30% of the time, broadly matching IMGT annotations. Several of the top co-occurrence clusters appeared to be linked to parvovirus B19, influenza, CMV and Epstein-Barr virus, according to a later analysis. A further reported finding was that TCR beta sequences accurately predicted the HLA-A and HLA-B alleles for most subjects in the first cohort. A later genetic analysis reported fewer N-insertions in productive TCRs among donors in an Asian-associated ancestry cluster than the approximately 700-donor mean. The only immune exposure information available for the cohort was CMV serostatus. Specific HLA alleles were associated with some 15,000 TCR beta sequences at a false discovery rate of 0.05 in a later analysis. According to a later analysis, most CMV-associated TCR beta chains appeared to be HLA-restricted, and the HLA associations seemed to be driven largely by CMV exposure. V-gene and J-gene trimming of TCR beta chains was associated with a missense DCLRE1C variant in a later genetic analysis, and the association was replicated in an independent cohort. A cluster of highly shared sequence variants was judged likely to be a technical artifact of the sequencing pipeline. Compared with equally common non-associated chains, HLA-associated TCR beta chains in a later analysis were more clonally expanded and had lower generation probabilities. In both the original and validation cohorts, the classifier was reported to diagnose cytomegalovirus status with high specificity and sensitivity. Linkage disequilibrium might explain the correlated functional status among segregating V segments, but an unknown experimental factor could not be excluded. Across donors, most TCR sequences were observed very rarely, whereas some public TCRs were present in many individuals. In the study, roughly 160 TCR beta chains were listed as associated with cytomegalovirus. The authors suggested that the approach could potentially be generalized to other disease states and immunological phenotypes. Sequencing depth was assumed to be roughly uniform across donors in the presence/absence analyses, though that assumption may not hold. The cohort was sequenced for TCR beta chains only, and without alpha or paired-chain data the features that could be detected were limited. Because HLA typing was unavailable for some donors at each locus, only the typed subset was used in association tests.

The cohort was made up of 650 to 700 healthy bone marrow donors. At the time of sampling, every cohort member was nominally healthy, though immune exposures that went unrecorded were likely present. The donor was CMV seropositive and belonged to the group of about 290 seropositive cohort members. Each donor provided a peripheral blood sample, and peripheral blood mononuclear cells were used for TCR beta sequencing. The Qiagen DNeasy Blood Extraction Kit was used to extract genomic DNA from the blood cell samples. Library creation used the immunoSEQ multiplex PCR assay. For the multiplex PCR, a mixture combining 60 forward primers for TCR Vbeta segments and 13 reverse primers for TCR Jbeta segments was used. A multiplex PCR assay on genomic DNA amplified the CDR3 region of rearranged TCR beta genes. The Illumina HiSeq System was used to sequence the amplified TCR beta libraries as 87-base-pair reads. The authors processed their data as follows. Across the 700 or so repertoires, a later analysis counted tens of millions of unique TCR beta chains, about 10 million of which were shared by at least two donors. Raw reads were error-corrected and collapsed into unique sequences by a nearest-neighbor algorithm in which closely related sequences were merged to remove PCR and sequencing errors. To assign V, D and J gene segments, CDR3 sequences were aligned to IMGT reference sequences. For a sequence to be retained, at least a six-nucleotide match to both a V gene segment and a J gene segment was required. A rearrangement counted as productive if the CDR3 had no stop codons and remained in frame with V and J, and every other rearrangement counted as non-productive. CDR3 was defined by IMGT convention, running from the second conserved V-encoded cysteine to the conserved J-encoded phenylalanine. Sequences without an unambiguous match to a single V gene segment were excluded from the earlier analysis of approximately 600 of the donors. In an earlier analysis of about 590 of the donors, a V segment was called functional when productive rearrangements were above 56.7%, and segregating when the standard deviation between donors exceeded 5%. A statistical classification framework was built for diagnosing cytomegalovirus status from the catalog of TCR beta chain sequences. V and J gene assignment, in a later analysis, came from comparing TCR nucleotide sequences with IMGT/GENE-DB human TR gene sequences. The TCRdist pipeline was used in a later analysis to assign CDR3 sequences and most-parsimonious VDJ recombination scenarios. In a later analysis, every TCR beta chain was defined by the combination of its CDR3 amino acid sequence and its V-gene family, and reads without a unique V-gene family were dropped. In a later analysis, 500 to 700 highly shared, low-generation-probability nucleotide sequences were removed to address suspected cross-contamination and a sequencing artifact. In a later analysis, a clonal expansion index for each public chain was calculated from normalized within-repertoire ranks of inferred template counts. In a later analysis, generation probabilities were computed using a VDJ recombination model fitted to out-of-frame rearrangements, and the results were checked against IGoR. A later analysis scored TCR-TCR, TCR-HLA and TCR-CMV co-occurrence with hypergeometric tests, applying a repertoire-size bias correction to TCR pairs. In a later analysis, false discovery rates were estimated by permuting HLA or CMV assignments 20 times. In a later analysis, co-occurring TCRs were grouped with DBSCAN, and TCRdist sequence similarity was added when clustering was performed within HLA-allele-positive subsets. For co-occurrence clustering, repertoires with fewer than 30,000 or more than 120,000 public chains were excluded, along with a handful of repertoires with anomalous nucleotide sharing. TCRdb carries this immuneACCESS record with in-frame sequences only. Its versions omit some clonotypes, under half of them owing to an unresolved V gene in the studies checked, with the rest unexplained. That table is the source of V, J and clone size, and D and trimming were worked out from the DNA. This sample has around 190,000 clones in its table, and around 80% of those were observed once. The ten largest account for under 4.5% of the sample.

Input material: PBMCs. This receptor was obtained from a woman aged 25 to 45 in good health and CMV-seropositive.

The sequenced DNA is TGTGCCAGCAGTGAAGGGGTACAGGGCCCCGAAGCTTTCTTT. The translation is CASSEGVQGPEAFF. The chain was built from TRBV2 and TRBJ1-1; a weak D assignment points to TRBD1 (6 bases agree). CDR1 and CDR2, per the germline V gene, are SNHLY and FYNNEI. Trimming removed 1 base from V and 8 bases from J, leaving 14 bases between the germline ends. The CDR3 contains 14 residues, cysteine and phenylalanine counted. This entry keeps only the CDR3 DNA: 42 bases, framed from base 1.